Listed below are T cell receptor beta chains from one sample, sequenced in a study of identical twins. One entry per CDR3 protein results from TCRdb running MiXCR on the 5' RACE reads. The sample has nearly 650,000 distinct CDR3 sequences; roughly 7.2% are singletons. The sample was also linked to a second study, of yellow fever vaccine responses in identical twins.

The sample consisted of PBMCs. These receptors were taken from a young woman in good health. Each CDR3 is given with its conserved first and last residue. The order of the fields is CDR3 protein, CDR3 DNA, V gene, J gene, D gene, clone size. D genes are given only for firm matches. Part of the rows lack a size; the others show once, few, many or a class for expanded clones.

CDR3aa: CASSPTDRNTEAFF
CDR3nt: TGTGCCAGCAGCCCTACGGACAGGAACACTGAAGCTTTCTTT
v_gene: TRBV11-2
j_gene: TRBJ1-1
d_gene: NA
abundance: few

CDR3aa: CASSLVTYQPQHF
CDR3nt: TGTGCCAGCAGCTTAGTGACCTATCAGCCCCAGCATTTT
v_gene: TRBV7-8
j_gene: TRBJ1-5
d_gene: NA
abundance: few

CDR3aa: CASSPRGGYSNQPQHF
CDR3nt: TGTGCCAGCAGCCCCCGGGGGGGGTATAGCAATCAGCCCCAGCATTTT
v_gene: TRBV6-1
j_gene: TRBJ1-5
d_gene: NA
abundance: many

CDR3aa: CASSGESGPNNEQFF
CDR3nt: TGTGCCAGCAGCGGTGAATCGGGCCCGAACAATGAGCAGTTCTTC
v_gene: TRBV7-9
j_gene: TRBJ2-1
d_gene: NA
abundance: few

CDR3aa: CASSAPGSGANVLTF
CDR3nt: TGTGCCAGCAGTGCTCCGGGGTCTGGGGCCAACGTCCTGACTTTC
v_gene: TRBV25-1
j_gene: TRBJ2-6
d_gene: NA
abundance: NA

CDR3aa: CASSGSRLAGEQYF
CDR3nt: TGTGCCAGCAGTGGATCCCGACTAGCGGGGGAGCAGTACTTC
v_gene: TRBV2
j_gene: TRBJ2-7
d_gene: TRBD2
abundance: few

CDR3aa: CASSEVLGGAALVVASYNEQFF
CDR3nt: TGTGCCAGCAGTGAAGTACTGGGTGGGGCAGCCCTCGTTGTTGCTAGCTACAATGAGCAGTTCTTC
v_gene: TRBV2
j_gene: TRBJ2-1
d_gene: NA
abundance: NA

CDR3aa: CASSSTGRGEHYEQYF
CDR3nt: TGTGCCAGCAGCAGTACGGGCAGGGGGGAGCACTACGAGCAGTACTTC
v_gene: TRBV7-6
j_gene: TRBJ2-7
d_gene: NA
abundance: many

CDR3aa: CASSTLKLSGANVLTF
CDR3nt: TGTGCCAGCAGCACCTTGAAACTCTCTGGGGCCAACGTCCTGACTTTC
v_gene: TRBV14
j_gene: TRBJ2-6
d_gene: NA
abundance: NA

CDR3aa: CASSLRQGSTEAFF
CDR3nt: TGTGCCAGCAGTTTACGACAGGGATCCACTGAAGCTTTCTTT
v_gene: TRBV27
j_gene: TRBJ1-1
d_gene: TRBD1
abundance: many

CDR3aa: CASSPGLAVEQVF
CDR3nt: TGCGCCAGCAGCCCTGGACTAGCGGTTGAGCAGGTTTTC
v_gene: TRBV5-1
j_gene: TRBJ2-7
d_gene: TRBD2
abundance: many

CDR3aa: CASSPGQSTDTQYF
CDR3nt: TGCGCCAGCAGCCCGGGACAGAGCACAGATACGCAGTATTTT
v_gene: TRBV5-1
j_gene: TRBJ2-3
d_gene: TRBD1
abundance: many

CDR3aa: CASSQSRGVTEAFF
CDR3nt: TGTGCCAGCAGTCAGTCTCGGGGGGTTACTGAAGCTTTCTTT
v_gene: TRBV6-1
j_gene: TRBJ1-1
d_gene: NA
abundance: few

CDR3aa: CASKKNRGFTDTQYF
CDR3nt: TGTGCCAGCAAGAAGAACAGGGGTTTCACAGATACGCAGTATTTT
v_gene: TRBV6-1
j_gene: TRBJ2-3
d_gene: TRBD1
abundance: NA

CDR3aa: CSPHGSGGENEQFF
CDR3nt: TGCAGTCCCCATGGGAGCGGGGGGGAAAATGAGCAGTTCTTC
v_gene: TRBV20-1
j_gene: TRBJ2-1
d_gene: TRBD2
abundance: many

CDR3aa: CASSTSGDSYNEQFF
CDR3nt: TGCGCCAGCAGTACGAGCGGGGATTCCTACAATGAGCAGTTCTTC
v_gene: TRBV5-1
j_gene: TRBJ2-1
d_gene: TRBD2
abundance: NA

CDR3aa: CASSKTGLTEAFF
CDR3nt: TGCGCCAGCAGCAAGACAGGGTTGACTGAAGCTTTCTTT
v_gene: TRBV5-1
j_gene: TRBJ1-1
d_gene: TRBD1
abundance: many

CDR3aa: CASSLVRTPVGSPLHF
CDR3nt: TGTGCCAGCAGTTTAGTCCGGACACCGGTAGGATCCCCCCTCCACTTT
v_gene: TRBV12-3/TRBV12-4
j_gene: TRBJ1-6
d_gene: NA
abundance: many

CDR3aa: CASKEGGPTGELFF
CDR3nt: TGTGCCAGCAAAGAGGGGGGGCCCACCGGGGAGCTGTTTTTT
v_gene: TRBV28
j_gene: TRBJ2-2
d_gene: NA
abundance: few

CDR3aa: CSARDTGYHSYNEQFF
CDR3nt: TGCAGTGCTAGAGACACCGGTTACCATTCCTACAATGAGCAGTTCTTC
v_gene: TRBV20-1
j_gene: TRBJ2-1
d_gene: NA
abundance: many

CDR3aa: CSVEGGQGVVYNEQFF
CDR3nt: TGCAGCGTTGAGGGAGGGCAGGGGGTGGTCTACAATGAGCAGTTCTTC
v_gene: TRBV29-1
j_gene: TRBJ2-1
d_gene: NA
abundance: few

CDR3aa: CASSHSYGYTF
CDR3nt: TGTGCCAGCAGTCACAGCTATGGCTACACCTTC
v_gene: TRBV12-3/TRBV12-4
j_gene: TRBJ1-2
d_gene: NA
abundance: many

CDR3aa: CATSDPTSGSFTEQYF
CDR3nt: TGTGCCACCAGTGATCCGACTAGCGGGAGTTTTACCGAGCAGTACTTC
v_gene: TRBV24-1
j_gene: TRBJ2-7
d_gene: TRBD2
abundance: few

CDR3aa: CASTIGDSLAKNIQYF
CDR3nt: TGCGCCAGCACCATAGGGGACTCCTTAGCCAAAAACATTCAGTACTTC
v_gene: TRBV5-1
j_gene: TRBJ2-4
d_gene: NA
abundance: few

CDR3aa: CASSLLDLNTEAFF
CDR3nt: TGTGCCAGCAGCTTGCTAGACCTGAACACTGAAGCTTTCTTT
v_gene: TRBV7-9
j_gene: TRBJ1-1
d_gene: NA
abundance: NA

CDR3aa: CASSSPGLAGGLAAQYF
CDR3nt: TGCGCCAGCAGCTCACCGGGACTAGCGGGAGGGTTGGCGGCGCAGTATTTT
v_gene: TRBV5-1
j_gene: TRBJ2-3
d_gene: TRBD2
abundance: NA

CDR3aa: CASFRGDRQLINEQFF
CDR3nt: TGTGCCAGCTTTAGGGGGGACAGGCAATTGATAAATGAGCAGTTCTTC
v_gene: TRBV2
j_gene: TRBJ2-1
d_gene: TRBD1
abundance: NA

CDR3aa: CASSSGQVHNEQFF
CDR3nt: TGTGCCAGCAGTTCGGGACAGGTCCACAATGAGCAGTTCTTC
v_gene: TRBV12-3/TRBV12-4
j_gene: TRBJ2-1
d_gene: TRBD1
abundance: few

CDR3aa: CASSQDRGDLYGYTF
CDR3nt: TGTGCCAGCAGTCAAGACAGGGGAGACCTCTATGGCTACACCTTC
v_gene: TRBV12-3/TRBV12-4
j_gene: TRBJ1-2
d_gene: TRBD1
abundance: few

CDR3aa: CASSVSVKLNTGELFF
CDR3nt: TGTGCCAGCAGCGTCTCCGTAAAGCTGAACACCGGGGAGCTGTTTTTT
v_gene: TRBV9
j_gene: TRBJ2-2
d_gene: NA
abundance: few

CDR3aa: CASSLVQNTGELFF
CDR3nt: TGTGCCAGCAGCTTAGTACAGAACACCGGGGAGCTGTTTTTT
v_gene: TRBV7-9
j_gene: TRBJ2-2
d_gene: NA
abundance: many

CDR3aa: CASSPGLAGVEQFF
CDR3nt: TGCGCCAGCAGCCCGGGACTAGCGGGGGTGGAGCAGTTCTTC
v_gene: TRBV5-1
j_gene: TRBJ2-1
d_gene: TRBD2
abundance: few

CDR3aa: CSARLQGSSYNEQFF
CDR3nt: TGCAGTGCTAGACTTCAGGGCAGCTCCTACAATGAGCAGTTCTTC
v_gene: TRBV20-1
j_gene: TRBJ2-1
d_gene: NA
abundance: many

CDR3aa: CSAPRTGRDTQYF
CDR3nt: TGCAGTGCTCCCAGGACAGGGAGGGACACCCAGTACTTC
v_gene: TRBV20-1
j_gene: TRBJ2-5
d_gene: NA
abundance: many

CDR3aa: CASSLSGGGANEQFF
CDR3nt: TGCGCCAGCAGCTTGAGCGGGGGAGGTGCGAATGAGCAGTTCTTC
v_gene: TRBV5-1
j_gene: TRBJ2-1
d_gene: TRBD2
abundance: NA

CDR3aa: CASSLTSSLKDLVGELFF
CDR3nt: TGTGCCAGCAGTTTAACTTCCAGTTTGAAGGATCTAGTGGGGGAGCTGTTTTTT
v_gene: TRBV12-3/TRBV12-4
j_gene: TRBJ2-2
d_gene: NA
abundance: NA

CDR3aa: CASRQRGAGDTQYF
CDR3nt: TGTGCCAGCAGGCAACGGGGCGCCGGGGATACGCAGTATTTT
v_gene: TRBV6-1
j_gene: TRBJ2-3
d_gene: NA
abundance: NA

CDR3aa: CSAPLAGAADTQYF
CDR3nt: TGCAGTGCTCCCCTCGCGGGAGCGGCGGATACGCAGTATTTT
v_gene: TRBV20-1
j_gene: TRBJ2-3
d_gene: TRBD2
abundance: few

CDR3aa: CASSLDLFNTEAFF
CDR3nt: TGTGCCAGCAGCTTAGATTTGTTTAACACTGAAGCTTTCTTT
v_gene: TRBV7-2
j_gene: TRBJ1-1
d_gene: NA
abundance: NA

CDR3aa: CASSKRSPSNTEAFF
CDR3nt: TGTGCCAGCAGCAAACGTAGCCCATCGAACACTGAAGCTTTCTTT
v_gene: TRBV6-1
j_gene: TRBJ1-1
d_gene: NA
abundance: many

CDR3aa: CASSLGGDPYNSPLHF
CDR3nt: TGCGCCAGCAGCTTAGGAGGGGACCCTTATAATTCACCCCTCCACTTT
v_gene: TRBV5-1
j_gene: TRBJ1-6
d_gene: NA
abundance: many

CDR3aa: CATSEMGTDYGYTF
CDR3nt: TGTGCCACCAGTGAAATGGGGACAGACTATGGCTACACCTTC
v_gene: TRBV24-1
j_gene: TRBJ1-2
d_gene: TRBD1
abundance: many

CDR3aa: CASSYPQSGYEQYF
CDR3nt: TGTGCCAGCAGTTACCCCCAGAGTGGCTACGAGCAGTACTTC
v_gene: TRBV6-2/TRBV6-3
j_gene: TRBJ2-7
d_gene: NA
abundance: few

CDR3aa: CASSSPGQGADTQYF
CDR3nt: TGTGCCAGCAGTTCCCCGGGGCAAGGAGCAGATACGCAGTATTTT
v_gene: TRBV28
j_gene: TRBJ2-3
d_gene: NA
abundance: many

CDR3aa: CAISVTSQIYEQYF
CDR3nt: TGTGCCATCAGTGTCACTAGTCAGATCTACGAGCAGTACTTC
v_gene: TRBV10-3
j_gene: TRBJ2-7
d_gene: NA
abundance: few

CDR3aa: CASTHSGVGNTIYF
CDR3nt: TGTGCCAGCACTCACAGCGGGGTGGGAAACACCATATATTTT
v_gene: TRBV12-3/TRBV12-4
j_gene: TRBJ1-3
d_gene: NA
abundance: many